This T cell receptor beta chain was documented in a study of shared clonotypes between healthy human individuals. Study findings and constraints: In having few donors, the study represented limited genetic and exposure-history diversity. Clonotypes not shared had lower generation probabilities than those common to all four donors.

This clone was detected only once. Its antigen is unidentified. Researchers ran the assay at a deep level. The protocol was immunoSEQ multiplex PCR, while the TCRdb copy is restricted to in-frame clones and leaves out a portion. The sample holds 2 million or so clones, approximately 95% seen once. Naive CD8 cells lacked CD45RO and underwent positive selection for CCR7, leaving out terminally differentiated effector memory CD45RA+ cells. Sequenced: naive CD8+ T cells sorted from blood. This TCR was recovered from a man in his late teens or twenties in good health.

The DNA of the CDR3 is TGTGCCAGCAGCCAAGACCCGGCTACTGGAAACACCATATATTTT. Amino acid sequence: CASSQDPATGNTIYF. The chain joins TRBV4-2 to TRBJ1-3; D call uncertain. Trimming removed 0 bases from V and 2 bases from J, with 8 bases in between. The germline CDR1 and CDR2 sequences are LGHNA and YNFKEQ. The CDR3 sequence is 15 residues long.